This T cell receptor beta chain was found in a study of pediatric ulcerative colitis. General study results and limits: Ulcerative colitis patients shared more blood-rectal clones than controls.

Comments on this clone: Antigen: not known.

Germline-derived CDR1 and CDR2 are SGHVS and FQNEAQ. V was clipped by 4 bases and J by 0 bases, with 16 bases between them. This CDR3 comprises 17 residues. Data came from immunoSEQ multiplex PCR; TCRdb stores just in-frame clones and leaves some out. The table lists 57,000 or so clones, about 89% of them singletons. Controls had normal endoscopy and no IBD diagnosis within a year. The chain links TRBV7-8 to TRBJ1-3; D ambiguous. The source of this sequence is a boy aged 10-17 years who was a control in a study of pediatric ulcerative colitis. Sequencing was done on a sample of blood. The CDR3 loop reads CASSSTVVSVSGNTIYF. Written as DNA, the CDR3 is TGTGCCAGCAGCTCCACAGTCGTAAGCGTCTCTGGAAACACCATATATTTT.